The clone carrying this T cell receptor beta chain occurred once. Antigen: not known. The treatment: roughly 11-day PBMC culture with coronavirus spike peptide pools or control peptides (ViraFEST assay). The entry originates in a study of vaccination and CD4 T cells after COVID-19. As for the study in general: Two Hispanic individuals were among six male and four female convalescent patients.

The CDR3 spans 13 residues. V was pared by 6 bases and J by 0 bases, with 9 bases between. Germline V gene data show CDR1 as MNHNS and CDR2 as SASEGT. The study sequenced cultured CD4+ T cell DNA using the Oncomine TCR Beta short-read assay. TCRdb used MiXCR to reprocess the PCR reads, holding one entry per CDR3 protein. Seen here are 20,000 to 25,000 distinct CDR3 sequences, approximately 49% observed once, and the top ten hold 3.5% to 6%. The receptor was isolated from a human donor who had recovered from COVID-19. This chain connects TRBV6-1 to TRBJ2-7; no clear D gene. Sequencing input: CD4+ T cells from blood, cultured in vitro. The CDR3 protein is CASSQASSYEQYF. The CDR3 DNA sequence: TGTGCCAGCAGCCAGGCCTCCTCCTACGAGCAGTACTTC.